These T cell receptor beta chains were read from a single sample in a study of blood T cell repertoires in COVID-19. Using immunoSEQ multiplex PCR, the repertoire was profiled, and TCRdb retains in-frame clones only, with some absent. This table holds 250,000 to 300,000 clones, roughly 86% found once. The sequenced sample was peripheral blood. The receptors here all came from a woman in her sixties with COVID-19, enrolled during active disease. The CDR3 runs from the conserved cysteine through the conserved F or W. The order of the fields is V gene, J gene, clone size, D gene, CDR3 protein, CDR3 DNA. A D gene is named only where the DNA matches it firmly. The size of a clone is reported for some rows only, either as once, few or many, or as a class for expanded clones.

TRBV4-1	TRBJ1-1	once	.	CASSQESGGTEAFF	TGCGCCAGCAGCCAAGAATCTGGGGGGACTGAAGCTTTCTTT
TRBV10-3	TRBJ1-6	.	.	CAISEQGIISPLHF	TGTGCCATCAGCGAACAGGGAATAATTTCACCCCTCCACTTT
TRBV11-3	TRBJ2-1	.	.	CASSVGTRDEQFF	TGTGCCAGCAGCGTCGGGACTCGGGATGAGCAGTTCTTC
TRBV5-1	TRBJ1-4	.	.	CASSHTGSDEKLFF	TGCGCCAGCAGTCATACAGGGTCGGATGAAAAACTGTTTTTT
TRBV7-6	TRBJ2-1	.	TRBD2	CASSVTGTSFRFF	TGTGCCAGCAGCGTAACCGGGACTAGTTTCCGGTTCTTC
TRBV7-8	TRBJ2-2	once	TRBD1	CASSSQGQAAGELFF	TGTGCCAGCAGTTCCCAGGGACAGGCAGCCGGGGAGCTGTTTTTT
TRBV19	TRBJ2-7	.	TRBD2	CASSILAGAANHEQYF	TGTGCCAGTAGTATCCTAGCGGGAGCAGCTAATCACGAGCAGTACTTC
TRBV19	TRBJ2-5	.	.	CASSPARVNQETQYF	TGTGCCAGTAGCCCAGCACGGGTCAATCAAGAGACCCAGTACTTC
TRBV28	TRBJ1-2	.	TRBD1	CASRVTGAQPGYTF	TGTGCCAGCAGGGTGACAGGGGCCCAACCTGGCTACACCTTC
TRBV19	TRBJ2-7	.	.	CASSIAGLHEQYF	TGTGCCAGTAGTATAGCAGGGTTGCACGAGCAGTACTTC
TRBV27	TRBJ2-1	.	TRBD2	CASSNLAGVLNEQFF	TGTGCCAGCAGTAACCTAGCGGGAGTTTTAAATGAGCAGTTCTTC
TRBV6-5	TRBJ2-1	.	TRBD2	CASRTSGTTNEQFF	TGTGCCAGCAGGACCTCCGGGACTACGAATGAGCAGTTCTTC
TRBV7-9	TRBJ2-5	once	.	CASSLVGQGVEETQYF	TGTGCCAGCAGCTTAGTGGGCCAGGGTGTGGAGGAGACCCAGTACTTC
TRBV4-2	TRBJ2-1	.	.	CASSQEDSSYNEQFF	TGTGCCAGCAGCCAAGAAGACAGCTCCTACAATGAGCAGTTCTTC
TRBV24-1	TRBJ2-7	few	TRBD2	CATSDPGTSGRDEQYF	TGTGCCACCAGTGACCCCGGGACTAGCGGGAGAGACGAGCAGTACTTC
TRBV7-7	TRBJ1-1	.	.	CASSLETQRPDTEAFF	TGTGCCAGCAGCTTAGAGACACAGAGACCCGACACTGAAGCTTTCTTT
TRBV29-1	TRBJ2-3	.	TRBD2	CSVERRSGSTDTQYF	TGCAGCGTTGAAAGGCGTAGCGGGAGCACAGATACGCAGTATTTT
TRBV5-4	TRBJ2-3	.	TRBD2	CASSLAGGRGTDTQYF	TGTGCCAGCAGCTTGGCCGGCGGGAGGGGCACAGATACGCAGTATTTT
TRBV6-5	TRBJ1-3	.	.	CASRRTASGNTIYF	TGTGCCAGCAGGAGGACAGCATCTGGAAACACCATATATTTT
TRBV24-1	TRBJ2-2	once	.	CATSDRRQTTGELFF	TGTGCCACCAGTGATCGAAGACAGACCACCGGGGAGCTGTTTTTT
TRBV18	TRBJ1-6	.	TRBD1	CASSPLGQPGGNSPLHF	TGTGCCAGCTCACCATTGGGACAGCCCGGGGGTAATTCACCCCTCCACTTT
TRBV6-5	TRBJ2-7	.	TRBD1	CASDSQGPSSYEQYF	TGTGCCAGCGATTCACAGGGGCCGAGCTCCTACGAGCAGTACTTC
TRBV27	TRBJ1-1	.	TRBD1	CASSPQGAWRTEAFF	TGTGCCAGCAGTCCTCAGGGGGCCTGGCGCACTGAAGCTTTCTTT
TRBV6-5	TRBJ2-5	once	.	CASRETVETQYF	TGTGCCAGCAGAGAGACAGTGGAGACCCAGTACTTC
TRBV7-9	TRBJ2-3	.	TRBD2	CASSLGAGVPDTQYF	TGTGCCAGCAGCTTAGGGGCGGGAGTGCCAGATACGCAGTATTTT
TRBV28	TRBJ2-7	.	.	CASKGLYYEQYF	TGTGCCAGCAAAGGACTCTACTACGAGCAGTACTTC
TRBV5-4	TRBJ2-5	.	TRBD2	CASSRGGPQETQYF	TGTGCCAGCAGCCGCGGGGGACCCCAAGAGACCCAGTACTTC
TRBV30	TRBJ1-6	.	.	CAGGSGTDSPLHF	TGTGCTGGGGGGTCCGGGACTGACTCACCCCTCCACTTT
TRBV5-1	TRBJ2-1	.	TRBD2	CASSPAAGGAQGEQFF	TGCGCCAGCAGCCCGGCCGCGGGGGGAGCCCAGGGTGAGCAGTTCTTC
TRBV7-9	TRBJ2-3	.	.	CASSPDALAHTDTQYF	TGTGCCAGCAGCCCAGATGCCCTAGCGCACACAGATACGCAGTATTTT
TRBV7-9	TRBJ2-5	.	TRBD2	CASSFLAGQETQYF	TGTGCCAGCAGCTTTCTAGCGGGCCAAGAGACCCAGTACTTC
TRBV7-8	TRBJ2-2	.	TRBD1	CASSARDRGVGELFF	TGTGCCAGCAGCGCAAGGGACAGGGGAGTCGGGGAGCTGTTTTTT
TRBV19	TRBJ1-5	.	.	CASSQQGRPQHF	TGTGCCAGTAGTCAACAGGGCCGGCCCCAGCATTTT
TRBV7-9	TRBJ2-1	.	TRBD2	CASSSRLAGLNEQFF	TGTGCCAGCAGCTCCCGACTAGCGGGGCTAAATGAGCAGTTCTTC
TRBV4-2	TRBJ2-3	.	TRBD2	CASSLGLAGGPSTDTQYF	TGTGCCAGCAGCCTGGGACTAGCGGGAGGGCCTAGCACAGATACGCAGTATTTT
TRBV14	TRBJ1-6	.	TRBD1	CASSQEETGLNSPLHF	TGTGCCAGCAGCCAAGAGGAGACAGGGCTTAATTCACCCCTCCACTTT
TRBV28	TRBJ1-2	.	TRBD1	CASNQGVGYTF	TGTGCCAGCAACCAGGGGGTTGGCTACACCTTC
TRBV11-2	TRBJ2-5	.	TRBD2	CASSPGLAGETQYF	TGTGCCAGCAGCCCAGGACTAGCGGGAGAGACCCAGTACTTC
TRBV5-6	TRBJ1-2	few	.	CASSGGQGTPEYGYTF	TGTGCCAGCAGTGGGGGTCAGGGGACACCGGAGTATGGCTACACCTTC
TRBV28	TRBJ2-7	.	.	CASNRNLPGIYYEQYF	TGTGCCAGCAATCGAAACCTCCCCGGTATCTACTACGAGCAGTACTTC
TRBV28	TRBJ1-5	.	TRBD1	CASSLGGQAYQPQHF	TGTGCCAGCAGCCTAGGGGGACAGGCGTATCAGCCCCAGCATTTT
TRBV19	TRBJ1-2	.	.	CASSIQAQVYGYTF	TGTGCCAGTAGTATACAGGCCCAGGTCTATGGCTACACCTTC
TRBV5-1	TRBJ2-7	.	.	CASSLGRASSYEQYF	TGCGCCAGCAGCTTGGGCAGGGCGAGCTCCTACGAGCAGTACTTC
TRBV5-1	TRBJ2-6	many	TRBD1	CASSYDPRLRTGPSGANVLTF	TGCGCCAGCAGCTATGATCCCCGGTTGCGGACAGGGCCCTCTGGGGCCAACGTCCTGACTTTC
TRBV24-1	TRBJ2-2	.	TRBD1	CATSETPGQGNTGELFF	TGTGCCACCAGTGAGACCCCGGGACAGGGGAACACCGGGGAGCTGTTTTTT
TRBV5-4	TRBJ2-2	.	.	CASSLAGQLNTGELFF	TGTGCCAGCAGCTTGGCTGGACAGCTGAACACCGGGGAGCTGTTTTTT
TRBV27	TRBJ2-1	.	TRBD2	CASSPGTSGSSYNEQFF	TGTGCCAGCAGTCCGGGGACTAGCGGGAGTTCCTACAATGAGCAGTTCTTC
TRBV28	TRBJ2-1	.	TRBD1	CASSRQGLGEQFF	TGTGCCAGCAGCCGACAGGGTTTGGGGGAGCAGTTCTTC
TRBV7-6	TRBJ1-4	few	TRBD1	CASSLLAGGTTNEKLFF	TGTGCCAGCAGCTTATTGGCAGGGGGAACAACTAATGAAAAACTGTTTTTT
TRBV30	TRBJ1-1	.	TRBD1	CAWSAGTGFTEAFF	TGTGCCTGGAGCGCCGGGACAGGGTTTACTGAAGCTTTCTTT
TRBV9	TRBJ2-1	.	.	CASSVASASYNEQFF	TGTGCCAGCAGCGTAGCTAGCGCCTCCTACAATGAGCAGTTCTTC
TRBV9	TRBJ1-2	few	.	CASSVAGHTNYGYTF	TGTGCCAGCAGCGTGGCAGGGCACACTAACTATGGCTACACCTTC
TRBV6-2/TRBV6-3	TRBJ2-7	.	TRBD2	CASSYLSGSSYEQYF	TGTGCCAGCAGTTATTTGAGCGGGAGCTCCTACGAGCAGTACTTC
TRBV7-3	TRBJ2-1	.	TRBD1	CASSLRDRAGYNEQFF	TGTGCCAGCAGCTTAAGGGACAGGGCCGGCTACAATGAGCAGTTCTTC
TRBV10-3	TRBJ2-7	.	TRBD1	CAISPGQGGYEQYF	TGTGCCATCAGCCCGGGACAGGGGGGATACGAGCAGTACTTC
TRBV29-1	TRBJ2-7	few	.	CSVGGHYEQYF	TGCAGCGTTGGGGGCCACTACGAGCAGTACTTC